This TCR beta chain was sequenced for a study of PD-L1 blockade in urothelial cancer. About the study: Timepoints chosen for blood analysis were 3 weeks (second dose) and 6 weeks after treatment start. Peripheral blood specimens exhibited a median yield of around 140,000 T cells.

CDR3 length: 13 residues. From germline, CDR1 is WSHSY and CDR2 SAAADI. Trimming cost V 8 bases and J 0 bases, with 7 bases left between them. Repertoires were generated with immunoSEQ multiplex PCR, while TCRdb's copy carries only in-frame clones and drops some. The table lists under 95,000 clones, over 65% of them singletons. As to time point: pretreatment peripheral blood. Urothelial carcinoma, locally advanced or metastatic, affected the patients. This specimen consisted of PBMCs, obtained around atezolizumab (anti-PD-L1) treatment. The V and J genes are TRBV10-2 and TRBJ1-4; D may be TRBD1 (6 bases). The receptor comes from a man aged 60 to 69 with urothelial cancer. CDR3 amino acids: CASRDTTNEKLFF. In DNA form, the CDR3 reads TGCGCCAGCCGGGACACAACTAATGAAAAACTGTTTTTT.